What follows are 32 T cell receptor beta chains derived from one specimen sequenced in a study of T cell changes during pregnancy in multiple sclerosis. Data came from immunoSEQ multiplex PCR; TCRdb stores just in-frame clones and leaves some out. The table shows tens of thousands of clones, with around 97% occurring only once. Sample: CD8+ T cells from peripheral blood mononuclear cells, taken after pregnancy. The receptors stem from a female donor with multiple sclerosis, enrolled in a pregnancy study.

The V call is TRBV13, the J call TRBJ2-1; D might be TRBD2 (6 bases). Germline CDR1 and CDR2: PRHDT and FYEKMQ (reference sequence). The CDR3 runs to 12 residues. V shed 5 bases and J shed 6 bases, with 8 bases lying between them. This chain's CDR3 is CASSAEGNEQFF. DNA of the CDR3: TGTGCCAGCAGCGCGGAGGGCAATGAGCAGTTCTTC.

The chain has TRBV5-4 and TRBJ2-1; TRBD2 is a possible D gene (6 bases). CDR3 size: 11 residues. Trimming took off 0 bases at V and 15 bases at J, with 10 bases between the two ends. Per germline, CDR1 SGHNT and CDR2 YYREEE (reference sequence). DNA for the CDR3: TGTGCCAGCAGCTTGGACGGGAGAGGGTTCTTC. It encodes CASSLDGRGFF.

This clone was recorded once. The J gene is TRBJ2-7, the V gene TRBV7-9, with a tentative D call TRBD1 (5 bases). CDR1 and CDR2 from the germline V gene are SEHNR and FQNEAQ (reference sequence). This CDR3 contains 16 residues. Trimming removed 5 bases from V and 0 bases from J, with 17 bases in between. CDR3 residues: CASSPPTGPSSYEQYF. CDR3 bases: TGTGCCAGCAGCCCCCCTACAGGTCCTAGCTCCTACGAGCAGTACTTC.

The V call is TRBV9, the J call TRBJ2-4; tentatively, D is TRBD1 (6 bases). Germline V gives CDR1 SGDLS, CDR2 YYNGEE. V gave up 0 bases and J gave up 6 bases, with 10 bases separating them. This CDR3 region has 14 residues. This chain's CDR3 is CASSVGGQSNIQYF. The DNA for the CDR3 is TGTGCCAGCAGCGTAGGCGGACAGTCAAACATTCAGTACTTC.

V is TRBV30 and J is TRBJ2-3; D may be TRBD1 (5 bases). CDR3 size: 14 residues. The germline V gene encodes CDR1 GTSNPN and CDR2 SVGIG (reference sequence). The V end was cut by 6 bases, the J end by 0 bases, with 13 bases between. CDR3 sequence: CACQPGASTDTQYF. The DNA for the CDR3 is TGTGCCTGTCAACCTGGGGCGAGCACAGATACGCAGTATTTT.

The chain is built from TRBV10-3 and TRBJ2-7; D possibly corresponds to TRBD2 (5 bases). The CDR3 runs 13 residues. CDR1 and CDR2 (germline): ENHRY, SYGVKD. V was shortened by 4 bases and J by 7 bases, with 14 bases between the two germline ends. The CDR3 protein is CAISVSFEGEQYF. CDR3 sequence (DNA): TGTGCCATCAGTGTAAGTTTCGAGGGAGAGCAGTACTTC.

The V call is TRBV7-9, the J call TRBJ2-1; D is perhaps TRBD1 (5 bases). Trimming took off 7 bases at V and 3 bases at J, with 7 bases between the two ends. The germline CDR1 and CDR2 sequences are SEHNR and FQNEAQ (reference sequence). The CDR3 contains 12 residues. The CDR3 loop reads CASKGDYNEQFF. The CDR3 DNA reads TGTGCCAGCAAAGGGGACTACAATGAGCAGTTCTTC.

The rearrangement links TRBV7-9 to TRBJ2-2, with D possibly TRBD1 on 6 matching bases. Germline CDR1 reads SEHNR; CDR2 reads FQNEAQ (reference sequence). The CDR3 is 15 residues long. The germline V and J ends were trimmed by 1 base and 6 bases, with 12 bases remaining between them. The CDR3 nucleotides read TGTGCCAGCAGCTTAGACAGAACAGGGTCCGGGGAGCTGTTTTTT. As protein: CASSLDRTGSGELFF. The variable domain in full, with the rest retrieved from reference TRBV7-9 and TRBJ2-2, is DTGVSQNPRHKITKRGQNVTFRCDPISEHNRLYWYRQTLGQGPEFLTYFQNEAQLEKSRLLSDRFSAERPKGSFSTLEIQRTEQGDSAMYLCASSLDRTGSGELFFGEGSRLTVL.

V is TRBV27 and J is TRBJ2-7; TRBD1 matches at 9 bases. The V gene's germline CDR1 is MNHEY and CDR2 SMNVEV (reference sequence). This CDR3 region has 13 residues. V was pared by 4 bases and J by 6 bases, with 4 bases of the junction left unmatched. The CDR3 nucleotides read TGTGCCAGCAGTTGGGGGACAGGGTTCGAGCAGTACTTC. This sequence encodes CASSWGTGFEQYF.

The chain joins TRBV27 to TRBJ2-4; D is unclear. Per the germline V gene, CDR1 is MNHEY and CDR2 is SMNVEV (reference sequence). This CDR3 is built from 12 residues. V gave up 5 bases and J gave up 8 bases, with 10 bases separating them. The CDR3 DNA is TGTGCCAGCAGTCCCGTAGGAGACATTCAGTACTTC. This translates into CASSPVGDIQYF.

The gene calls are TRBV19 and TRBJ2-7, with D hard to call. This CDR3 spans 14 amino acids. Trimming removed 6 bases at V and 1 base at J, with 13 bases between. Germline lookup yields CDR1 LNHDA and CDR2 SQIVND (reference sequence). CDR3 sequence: CASSDQIESYEQYF. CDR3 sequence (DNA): TGTGCCAGTAGCGATCAAATAGAATCCTACGAGCAGTACTTC.

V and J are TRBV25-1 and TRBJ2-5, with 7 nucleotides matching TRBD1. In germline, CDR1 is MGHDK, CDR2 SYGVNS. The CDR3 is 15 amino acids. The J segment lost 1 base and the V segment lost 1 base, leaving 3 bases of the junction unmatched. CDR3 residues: CASSEFGTAQETQYF. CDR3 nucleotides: TGTGCCAGCAGTGAATTCGGGACAGCCCAAGAGACCCAGTACTTC.

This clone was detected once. This CDR3 reads CASSDLGGGETQYF. The CDR3 DNA sequence: TGTGCCAGCAGTGATCTCGGGGGAGGGGAGACCCAGTACTTC. The rearrangement uses TRBV2 and TRBJ2-5, with 7 nucleotides matching TRBD2. CDR3 length: 14 residues. J lost 5 bases, V lost 3 bases, and 6 bases had no gene match. Germline V CDR1 and CDR2: SNHLY, FYNNEI.

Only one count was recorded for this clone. As DNA, the CDR3 is TGTGCCAGCAGTACAGGACAGTATAGCAATCAGCCCCAGCATTTT. This encodes CASSTGQYSNQPQHF. The rearrangement uses TRBV27 and TRBJ1-5; D is perhaps TRBD1 (6 bases). Trimming took off 5 bases at V and 0 bases at J, with 11 bases between the two ends. The CDR3 is 15 residues long. The V gene's germline CDR1 is MNHEY and CDR2 SMNVEV (reference sequence).

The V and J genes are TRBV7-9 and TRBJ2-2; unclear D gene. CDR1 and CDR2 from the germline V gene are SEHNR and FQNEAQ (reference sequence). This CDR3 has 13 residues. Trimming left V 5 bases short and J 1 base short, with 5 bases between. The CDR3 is CASSPLNTGELFF. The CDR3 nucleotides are TGTGCCAGCAGCCCTCTGAACACCGGGGAGCTGTTTTTT.

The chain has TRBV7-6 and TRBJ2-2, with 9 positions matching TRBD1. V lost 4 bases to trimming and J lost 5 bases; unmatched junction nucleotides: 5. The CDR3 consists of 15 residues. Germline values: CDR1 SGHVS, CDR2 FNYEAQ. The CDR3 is CASSWGQGGTGELFF. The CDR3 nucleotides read TGTGCCAGCAGCTGGGGACAGGGAGGAACCGGGGAGCTGTTTTTT.

CDR3 protein: CASSSGTDPYEQYF. In DNA, the CDR3 is TGTGCCAGCAGTTCCGGGACAGACCCCTACGAGCAGTACTTC. The chain employs TRBV27 and TRBJ2-7, with 7 bases that match TRBD1. The CDR3 has 14 amino acids. Losses at the gene ends were 4 bases for V and 2 bases for J; bases not matched to a gene: 5. Germline V gene sequence: CDR1 MNHEY, CDR2 SMNVEV (reference sequence).

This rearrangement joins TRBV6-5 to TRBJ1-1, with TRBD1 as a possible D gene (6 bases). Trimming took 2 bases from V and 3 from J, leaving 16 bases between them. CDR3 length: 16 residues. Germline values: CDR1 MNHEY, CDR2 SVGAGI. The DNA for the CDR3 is TGTGCCAGCAGTTACGATTCAGGGGTTGGAGACACTGAAGCTTTCTTT. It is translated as CASSYDSGVGDTEAFF.

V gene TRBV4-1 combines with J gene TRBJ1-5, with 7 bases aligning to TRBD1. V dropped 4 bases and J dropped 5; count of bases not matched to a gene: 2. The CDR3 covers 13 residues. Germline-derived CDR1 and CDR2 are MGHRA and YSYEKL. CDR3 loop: CASSLTGDQPQHF. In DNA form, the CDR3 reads TGCGCCAGCAGCCTCACAGGGGATCAGCCCCAGCATTTT.

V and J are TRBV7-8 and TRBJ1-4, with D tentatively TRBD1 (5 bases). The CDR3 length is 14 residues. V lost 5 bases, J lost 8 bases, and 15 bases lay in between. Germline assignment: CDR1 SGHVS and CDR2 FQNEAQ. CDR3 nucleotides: TGTGCCAGCAGCCCGATGTATCGACAGGAAAAACTGTTTTTT. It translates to CASSPMYRQEKLFF.

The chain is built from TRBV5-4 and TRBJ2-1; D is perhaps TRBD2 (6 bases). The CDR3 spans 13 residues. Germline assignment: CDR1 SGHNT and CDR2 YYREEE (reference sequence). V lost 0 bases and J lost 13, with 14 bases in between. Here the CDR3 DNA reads TGTGCCAGCAGCTTGGGAACCGGGAGTGGACAGTTCTTC. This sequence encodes CASSLGTGSGQFF.

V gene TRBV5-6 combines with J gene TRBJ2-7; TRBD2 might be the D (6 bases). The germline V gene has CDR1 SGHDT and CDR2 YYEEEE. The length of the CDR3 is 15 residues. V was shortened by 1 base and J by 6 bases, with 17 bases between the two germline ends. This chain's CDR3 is CASSLWGGALREQYF. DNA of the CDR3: TGTGCCAGCAGCTTGTGGGGCGGGGCCTTACGCGAGCAGTACTTC.

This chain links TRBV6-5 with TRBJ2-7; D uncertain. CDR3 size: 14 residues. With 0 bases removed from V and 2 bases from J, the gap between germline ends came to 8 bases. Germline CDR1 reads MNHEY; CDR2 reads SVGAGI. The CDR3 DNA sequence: TGTGCCAGCAGTTACTCCGACGAGGCCTACGAGCAGTACTTC. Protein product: CASSYSDEAYEQYF.

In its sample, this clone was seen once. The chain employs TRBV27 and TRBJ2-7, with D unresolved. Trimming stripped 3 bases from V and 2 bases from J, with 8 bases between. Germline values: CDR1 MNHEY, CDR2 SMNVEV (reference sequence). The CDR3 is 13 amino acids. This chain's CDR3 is CASSLGSPYEQYF. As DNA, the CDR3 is TGTGCCAGCAGTTTGGGCAGCCCCTACGAGCAGTACTTC.

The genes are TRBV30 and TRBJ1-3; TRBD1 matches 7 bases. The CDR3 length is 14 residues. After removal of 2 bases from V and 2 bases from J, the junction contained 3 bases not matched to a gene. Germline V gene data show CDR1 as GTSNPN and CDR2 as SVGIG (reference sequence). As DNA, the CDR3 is TGTGCCTGGAGTCAGGGGACAGCTGGAAACACCATATATTTT. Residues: CAWSQGTAGNTIYF. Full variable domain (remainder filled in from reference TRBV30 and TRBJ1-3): SQTIHQWPATLVQPVGSPLSLECTVEGTSNPNLYWYRQAAGRGLQLLFYSVGIGQISSEVPQNLSASRPQDRQFILSSKKLLLSDSGFYLCAWSQGTAGNTIYFGEGSWLTVV.

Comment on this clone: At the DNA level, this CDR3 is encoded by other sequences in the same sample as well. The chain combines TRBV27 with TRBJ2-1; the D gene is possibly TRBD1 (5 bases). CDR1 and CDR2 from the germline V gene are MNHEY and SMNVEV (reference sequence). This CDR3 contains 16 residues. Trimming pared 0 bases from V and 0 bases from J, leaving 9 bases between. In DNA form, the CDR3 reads TGTGCCAGCAGTTTATCATCAGGGTCCTCCTACAATGAGCAGTTCTTC. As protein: CASSLSSGSSYNEQFF.

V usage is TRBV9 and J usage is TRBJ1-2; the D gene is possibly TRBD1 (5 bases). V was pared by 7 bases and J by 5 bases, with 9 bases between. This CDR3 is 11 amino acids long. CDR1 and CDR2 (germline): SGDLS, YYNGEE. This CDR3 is CASWGLYGYTF. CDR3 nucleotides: TGTGCCAGCTGGGGCCTTTATGGCTACACCTTC.

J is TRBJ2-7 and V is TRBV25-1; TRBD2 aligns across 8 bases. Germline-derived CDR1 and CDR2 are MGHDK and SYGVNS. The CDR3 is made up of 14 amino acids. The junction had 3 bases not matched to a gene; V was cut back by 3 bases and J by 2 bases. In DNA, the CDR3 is TGTGCCAGCAGTGACCGCGGGAGGCCCTACGAGCAGTACTTC. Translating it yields CASSDRGRPYEQYF.

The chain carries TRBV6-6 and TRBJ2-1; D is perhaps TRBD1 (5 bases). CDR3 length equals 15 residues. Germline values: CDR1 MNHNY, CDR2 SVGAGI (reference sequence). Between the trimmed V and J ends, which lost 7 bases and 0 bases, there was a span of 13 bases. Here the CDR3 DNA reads TGTGCCAGCACTATGGGGCATCCCTCCTACAATGAGCAGTTCTTC. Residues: CASTMGHPSYNEQFF.

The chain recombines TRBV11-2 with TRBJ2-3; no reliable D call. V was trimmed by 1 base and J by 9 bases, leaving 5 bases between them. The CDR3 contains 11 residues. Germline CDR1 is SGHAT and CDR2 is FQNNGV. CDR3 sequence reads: CASSLGETQYF. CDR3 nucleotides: TGTGCCAGCAGCTTAGGAGAAACGCAGTATTTT.

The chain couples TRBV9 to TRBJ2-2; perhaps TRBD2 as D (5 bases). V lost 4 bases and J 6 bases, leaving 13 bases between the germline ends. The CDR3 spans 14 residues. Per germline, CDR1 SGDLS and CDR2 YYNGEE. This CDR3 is CASSPPLRAGELFF. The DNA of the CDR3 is TGTGCCAGCAGCCCCCCCCTGAGGGCCGGGGAGCTGTTTTTT.

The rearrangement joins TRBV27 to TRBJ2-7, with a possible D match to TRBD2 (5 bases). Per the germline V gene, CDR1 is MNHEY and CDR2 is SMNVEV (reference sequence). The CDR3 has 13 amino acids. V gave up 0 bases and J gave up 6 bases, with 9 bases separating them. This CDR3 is CASSLSTGFEQYF. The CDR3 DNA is TGTGCCAGCAGTTTATCGACGGGGTTCGAGCAGTACTTC.